Reported below is one T cell receptor (beta chain). Its antigen is not known. This sample stems from a study of OX40 agonist ivuxolimab in advanced cancers. Study-level results: Antigens targeted by the expanded peripheral T cells were not determined. With doses of 0.1-3.0 mg/kg, partial responders showed among the lowest clonal expansion. With doses of 0.1 to 3.0 mg/kg, CD4+ and CD8+ blood T cells had undergone clonal expansion by week 6.

Germline V CDR1 and CDR2: SGHTA, FQGNSA. Trimming removed 4 bases from V and 3 bases from J; junction bases left unmatched: 4. This CDR3 comprises 14 residues. Generated by immunoSEQ multiplex PCR, the TCRdb table keeps only in-frame clones and is missing some. This table holds about 80,000 clones, approximately 85% found once. Sample: CD4+ or CD8+ T cells sorted from blood, taken in a trial of the OX40 agonist ivuxolimab. The V and J genes are TRBV7-2 and TRBJ2-7; TRBD1 matches at 9 bases. This sequence originates from an adult with an advanced solid tumor such as melanoma, head and neck, liver or kidney cancer. For the CDR3, the DNA is TGTGCCAGCAGCTATCCGGGACAGGGCTACGAGCAGTACTTC. As protein: CASSYPGQGYEQYF.